This section outlines one T cell receptor (beta chain) sequence together with its context. Its antigen is still unknown. Germline CDR1 reads SGHTS; CDR2 reads YDEGEE. The V end lost 0 bases, the J end lost 0 bases, and 12 bases lay between the germline ends. The CDR3 has 16 residues. Healthy adults negative for HIV, lacking recent acute infections or vaccinations, served as donors. The authors divided CD4+ cells into CD45RA+ naive and CD45RA-negative memory subsets. The record originates from a study of shared clonotypes between healthy human individuals. Study observations and caveats: Blood was the sole source, and tissue repertoires probably differ.

TCRdb's table, derived via immunoSEQ multiplex PCR, lists solely in-frame clones and lacks some. The sample carries approximately 940,000 clones, over 75% recorded once. This chain joins TRBV5-8 and TRBJ1-1, with TRBD1 as a possible D gene (6 bases). The receptor comes from a man aged 18 to 30 in good health. What was sequenced was memory CD4+ T cells sorted from blood. The subset: CD45RA-negative fraction. The CDR3 spells CASSLEKGQMNTEAFF. The CDR3 DNA reads TGTGCCAGCAGCTTGGAGAAAGGACAGATGAACACTGAAGCTTTCTTT.